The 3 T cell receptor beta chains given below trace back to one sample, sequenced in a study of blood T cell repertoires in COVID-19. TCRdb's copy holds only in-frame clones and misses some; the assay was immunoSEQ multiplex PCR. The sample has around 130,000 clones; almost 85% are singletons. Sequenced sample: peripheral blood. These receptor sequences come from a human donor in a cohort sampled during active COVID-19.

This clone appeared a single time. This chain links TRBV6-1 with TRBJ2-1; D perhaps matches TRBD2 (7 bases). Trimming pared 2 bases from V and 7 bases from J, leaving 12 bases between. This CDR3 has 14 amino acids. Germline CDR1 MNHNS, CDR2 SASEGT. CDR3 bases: TGTGCCAGCAGTGAAAGGGGGGGTCAGAATGAGCAGTTCTTC. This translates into CASSERGGQNEQFF.

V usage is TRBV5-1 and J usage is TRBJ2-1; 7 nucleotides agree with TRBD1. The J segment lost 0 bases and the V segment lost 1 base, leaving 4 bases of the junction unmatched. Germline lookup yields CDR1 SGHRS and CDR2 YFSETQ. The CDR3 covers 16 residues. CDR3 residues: CASSLYGDSSYNEQFF. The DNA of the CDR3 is TGCGCCAGCAGCTTGTATGGGGACAGCTCCTACAATGAGCAGTTCTTC.

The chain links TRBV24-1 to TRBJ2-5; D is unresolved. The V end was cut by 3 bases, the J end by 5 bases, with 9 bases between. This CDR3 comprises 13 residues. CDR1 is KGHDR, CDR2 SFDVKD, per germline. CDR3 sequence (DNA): TGTGCCACCAGTGATATAGATAAGGAGACCCAGTACTTC. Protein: CATSDIDKETQYF.